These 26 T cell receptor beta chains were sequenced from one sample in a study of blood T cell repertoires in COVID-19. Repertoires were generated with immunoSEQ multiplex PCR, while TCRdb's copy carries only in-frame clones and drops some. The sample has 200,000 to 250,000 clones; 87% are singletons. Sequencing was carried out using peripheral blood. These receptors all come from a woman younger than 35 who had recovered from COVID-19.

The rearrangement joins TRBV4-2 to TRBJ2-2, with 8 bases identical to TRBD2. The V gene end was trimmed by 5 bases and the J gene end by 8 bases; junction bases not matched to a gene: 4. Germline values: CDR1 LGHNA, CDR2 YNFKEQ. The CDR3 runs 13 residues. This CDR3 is CASSELAAGELFF. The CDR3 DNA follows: TGTGCCAGCAGCGAACTAGCGGCAGGGGAGCTGTTTTTT.

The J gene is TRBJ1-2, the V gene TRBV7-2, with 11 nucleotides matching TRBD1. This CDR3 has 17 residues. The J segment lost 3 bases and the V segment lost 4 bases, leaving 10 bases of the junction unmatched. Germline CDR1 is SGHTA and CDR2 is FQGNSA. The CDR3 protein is CASSSLDWTGGDYGYTF. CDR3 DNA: TGTGCCAGCAGCTCCTTGGATTGGACAGGGGGCGACTATGGCTACACCTTC.

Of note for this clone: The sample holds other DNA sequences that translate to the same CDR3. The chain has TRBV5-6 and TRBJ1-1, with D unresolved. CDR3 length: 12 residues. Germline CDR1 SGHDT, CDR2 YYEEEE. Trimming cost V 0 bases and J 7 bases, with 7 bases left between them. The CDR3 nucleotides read TGTGCCAGCAGCTTGGGTCGGGGTGAAGCTTTCTTT. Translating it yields CASSLGRGEAFF.

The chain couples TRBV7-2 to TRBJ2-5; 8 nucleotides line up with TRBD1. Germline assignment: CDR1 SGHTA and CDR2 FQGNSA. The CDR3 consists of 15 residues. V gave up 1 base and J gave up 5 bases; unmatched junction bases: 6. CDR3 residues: CASSLGGTGGETQYF. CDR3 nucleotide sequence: TGTGCCAGCAGCTTAGGAGGAACAGGGGGGGAGACCCAGTACTTC.

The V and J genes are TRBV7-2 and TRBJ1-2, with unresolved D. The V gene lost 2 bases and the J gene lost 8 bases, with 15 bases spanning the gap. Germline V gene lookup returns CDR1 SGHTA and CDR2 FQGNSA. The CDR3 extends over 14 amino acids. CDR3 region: CASSLFDIPGGYTF. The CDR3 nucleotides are TGTGCCAGCAGCTTATTTGACATCCCGGGAGGCTACACCTTC.

CDR3 residues: CASSPPLAGLYNEQFF. The CDR3 bases are TGTGCCAGCAGCCCACCACTAGCGGGACTTTACAATGAGCAGTTCTTC. The gene calls are TRBV14 and TRBJ2-1; 10 nucleotides line up with TRBD2. The CDR3 runs 16 residues. V was pared by 4 bases and J by 4 bases, with 7 bases of the junction left unmatched. Germline assignment: CDR1 SGHDN and CDR2 FVKESK.

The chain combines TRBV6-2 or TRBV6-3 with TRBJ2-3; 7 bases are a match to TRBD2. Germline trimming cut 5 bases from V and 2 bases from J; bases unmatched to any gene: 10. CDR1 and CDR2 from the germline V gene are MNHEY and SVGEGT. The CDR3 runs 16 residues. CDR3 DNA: TGTGCCAGCAGTCCCCCTGAAGGGAGGGTCACAGATACGCAGTATTTT. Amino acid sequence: CASSPPEGRVTDTQYF.

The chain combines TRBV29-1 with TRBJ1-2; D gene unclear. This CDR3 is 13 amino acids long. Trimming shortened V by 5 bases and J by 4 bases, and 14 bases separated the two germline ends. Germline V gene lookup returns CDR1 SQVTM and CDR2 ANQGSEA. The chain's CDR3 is CSVMVGEGYGYTF. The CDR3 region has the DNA TGCAGCGTTATGGTCGGGGAGGGCTATGGCTACACCTTC.

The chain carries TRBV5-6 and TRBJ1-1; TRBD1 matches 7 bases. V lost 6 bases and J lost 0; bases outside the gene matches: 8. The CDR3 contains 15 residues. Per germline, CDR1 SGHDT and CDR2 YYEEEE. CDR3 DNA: TGTGCCAGCACCCCGGGACAGCTCATGAACACTGAAGCTTTCTTT. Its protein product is CASTPGQLMNTEAFF.

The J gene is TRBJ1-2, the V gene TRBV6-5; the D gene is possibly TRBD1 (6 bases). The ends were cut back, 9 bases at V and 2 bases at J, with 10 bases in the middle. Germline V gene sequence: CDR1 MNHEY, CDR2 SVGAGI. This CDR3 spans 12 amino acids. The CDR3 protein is CASRDTNYGYTF. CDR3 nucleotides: TGTGCCAGTAGGGACACAAACTATGGCTACACCTTC.

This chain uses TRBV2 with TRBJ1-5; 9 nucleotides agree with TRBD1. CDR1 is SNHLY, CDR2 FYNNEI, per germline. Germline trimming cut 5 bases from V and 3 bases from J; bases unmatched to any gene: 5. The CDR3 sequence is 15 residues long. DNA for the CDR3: TGTGCCAGCAGTTCCGGGACAGGGTACAATCAGCCCCAGCATTTT. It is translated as CASSSGTGYNQPQHF.

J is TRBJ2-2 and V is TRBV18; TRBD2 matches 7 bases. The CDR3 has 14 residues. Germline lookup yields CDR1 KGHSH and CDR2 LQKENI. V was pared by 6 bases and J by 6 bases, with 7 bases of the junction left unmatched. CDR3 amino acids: CASSNGLGAGELFF. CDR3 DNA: TGTGCCAGCTCTAATGGACTAGGGGCCGGGGAGCTGTTTTTT.

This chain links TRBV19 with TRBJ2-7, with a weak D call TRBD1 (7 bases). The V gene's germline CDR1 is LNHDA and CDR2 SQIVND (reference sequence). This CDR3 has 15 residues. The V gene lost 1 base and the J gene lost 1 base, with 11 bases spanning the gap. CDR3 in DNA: TGTGCCAGTAGTATAGGTCCAGGGGGGTCCTACGAGCAGTACTTC. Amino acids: CASSIGPGGSYEQYF.

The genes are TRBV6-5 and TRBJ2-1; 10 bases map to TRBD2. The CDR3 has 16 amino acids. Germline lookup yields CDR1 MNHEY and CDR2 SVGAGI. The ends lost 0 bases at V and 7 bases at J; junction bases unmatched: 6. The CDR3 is CASSYSPSGSLNEQFF. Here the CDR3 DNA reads TGTGCCAGCAGTTACTCGCCTAGCGGGAGTCTAAATGAGCAGTTCTTC.

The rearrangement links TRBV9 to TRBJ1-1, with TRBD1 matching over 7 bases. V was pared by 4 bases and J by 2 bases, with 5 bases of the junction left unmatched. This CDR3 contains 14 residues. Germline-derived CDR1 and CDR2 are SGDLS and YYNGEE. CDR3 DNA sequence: TGTGCCAGCAGCTCCCGGACAGGAAACACTGAAGCTTTCTTT. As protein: CASSSRTGNTEAFF.

CDR3 in DNA: TGTGCCAGCAGTCCCGAAACAGGGAGGGAGAGTGGCACTGAAGCTTTCTTT. This encodes CASSPETGRESGTEAFF. This rearrangement joins TRBV2 to TRBJ1-1, with D maybe TRBD1 (6 bases). V lost 5 bases and J lost 4, with 23 bases in between. CDR1 and CDR2 from the germline V gene are SNHLY and FYNNEI. The CDR3 has 17 amino acids.

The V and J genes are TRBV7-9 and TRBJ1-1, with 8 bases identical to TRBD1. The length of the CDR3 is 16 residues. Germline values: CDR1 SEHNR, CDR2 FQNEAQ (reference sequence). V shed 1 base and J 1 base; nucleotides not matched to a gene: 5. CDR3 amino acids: CASSLVSGTGNTEAFF. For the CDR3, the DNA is TGTGCCAGCAGCTTAGTGTCCGGGACAGGGAACACTGAAGCTTTCTTT. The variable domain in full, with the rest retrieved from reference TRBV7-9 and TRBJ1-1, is DTGVSQNPRHKITKRGQNVTFRCDPISEHNRLYWYRQTLGQGPEFLTYFQNEAQLEKSRLLSDRFSAERPKGSFSTLEIQRTEQGDSAMYLCASSLVSGTGNTEAFFGQGTRLTVV.

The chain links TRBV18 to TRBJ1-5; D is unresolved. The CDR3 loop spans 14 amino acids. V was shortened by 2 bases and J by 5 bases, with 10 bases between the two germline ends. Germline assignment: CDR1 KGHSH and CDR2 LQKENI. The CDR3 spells CASSPGQKHQPQHF. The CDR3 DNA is TGTGCCAGCTCACCAGGGCAGAAGCATCAGCCCCAGCATTTT.

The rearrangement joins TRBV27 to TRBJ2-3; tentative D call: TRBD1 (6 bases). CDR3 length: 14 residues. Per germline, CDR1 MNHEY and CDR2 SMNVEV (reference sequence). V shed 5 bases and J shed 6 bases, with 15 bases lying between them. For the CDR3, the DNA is TGTGCCAGCAGTGAATATCAGGGGCTGGATACGCAGTATTTT. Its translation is CASSEYQGLDTQYF.

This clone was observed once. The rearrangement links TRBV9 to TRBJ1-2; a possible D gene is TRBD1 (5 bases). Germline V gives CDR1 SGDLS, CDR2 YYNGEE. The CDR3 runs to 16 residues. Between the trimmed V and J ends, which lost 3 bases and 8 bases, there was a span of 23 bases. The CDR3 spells CASSETYQGFGRGYTF. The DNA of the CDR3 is TGTGCCAGCAGCGAGACCTACCAGGGTTTCGGGCGAGGCTACACCTTC.

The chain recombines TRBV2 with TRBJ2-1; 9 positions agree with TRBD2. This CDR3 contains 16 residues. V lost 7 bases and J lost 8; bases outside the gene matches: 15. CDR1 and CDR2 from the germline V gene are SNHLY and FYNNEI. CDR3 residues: CASIVWRAGGGYEQFF. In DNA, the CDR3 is TGTGCCAGCATAGTATGGAGAGCGGGAGGTGGTTATGAGCAGTTCTTC.

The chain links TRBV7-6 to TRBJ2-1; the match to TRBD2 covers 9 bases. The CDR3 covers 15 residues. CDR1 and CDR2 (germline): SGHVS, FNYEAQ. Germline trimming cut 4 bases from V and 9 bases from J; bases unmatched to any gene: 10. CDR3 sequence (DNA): TGTGCCAGCAGCTCCTATAGCGGGAGAGTAGGTGAGCAGTTCTTC. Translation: CASSSYSGRVGEQFF.

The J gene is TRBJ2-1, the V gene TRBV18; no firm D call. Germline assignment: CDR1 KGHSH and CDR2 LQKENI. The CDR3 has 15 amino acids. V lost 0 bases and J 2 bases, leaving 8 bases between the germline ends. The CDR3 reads CASSPPQRTYNEQFF. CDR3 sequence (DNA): TGTGCCAGCTCACCACCTCAGCGCACCTACAATGAGCAGTTCTTC.

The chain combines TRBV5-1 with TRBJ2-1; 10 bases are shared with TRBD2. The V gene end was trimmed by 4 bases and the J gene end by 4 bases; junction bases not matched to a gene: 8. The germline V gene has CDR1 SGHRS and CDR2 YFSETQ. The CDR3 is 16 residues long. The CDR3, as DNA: TGCGCCAGCAGCCTGACCGGGACTAGCGTTTACAATGAGCAGTTCTTC. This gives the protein CASSLTGTSVYNEQFF.

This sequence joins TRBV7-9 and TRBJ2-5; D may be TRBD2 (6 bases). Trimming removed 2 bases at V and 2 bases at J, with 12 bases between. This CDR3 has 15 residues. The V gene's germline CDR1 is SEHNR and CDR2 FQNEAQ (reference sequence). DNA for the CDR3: TGTGCCAGCAGCTTATCCGGGACTGGACAAGAGACCCAGTACTTC. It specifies CASSLSGTGQETQYF.

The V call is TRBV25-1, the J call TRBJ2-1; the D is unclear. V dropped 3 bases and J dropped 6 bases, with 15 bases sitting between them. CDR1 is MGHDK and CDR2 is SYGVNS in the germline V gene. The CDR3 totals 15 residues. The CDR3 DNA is TGTGCCAGCAGTGATTCGGCGACAAAAATCAATGAGCAGTTCTTC. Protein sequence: CASSDSATKINEQFF.